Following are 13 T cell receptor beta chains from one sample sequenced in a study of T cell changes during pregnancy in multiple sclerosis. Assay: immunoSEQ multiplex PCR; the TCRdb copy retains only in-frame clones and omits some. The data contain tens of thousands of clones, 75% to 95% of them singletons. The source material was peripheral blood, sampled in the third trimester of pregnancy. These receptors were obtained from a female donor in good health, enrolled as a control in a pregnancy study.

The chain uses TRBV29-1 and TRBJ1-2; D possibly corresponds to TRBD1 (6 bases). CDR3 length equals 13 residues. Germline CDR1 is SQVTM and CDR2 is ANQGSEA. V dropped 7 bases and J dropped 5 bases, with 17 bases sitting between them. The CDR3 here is CSGTRDKAYGYTF. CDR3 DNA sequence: TGCAGCGGGACTCGGGACAAAGCGTATGGCTACACCTTC.

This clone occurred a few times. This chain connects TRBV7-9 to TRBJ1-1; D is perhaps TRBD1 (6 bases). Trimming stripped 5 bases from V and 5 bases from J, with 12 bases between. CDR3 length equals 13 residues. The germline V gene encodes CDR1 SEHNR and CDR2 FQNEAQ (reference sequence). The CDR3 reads CASSEGVRTEAFF. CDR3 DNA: TGTGCCAGCAGCGAGGGGGTCCGGACTGAAGCTTTCTTT.

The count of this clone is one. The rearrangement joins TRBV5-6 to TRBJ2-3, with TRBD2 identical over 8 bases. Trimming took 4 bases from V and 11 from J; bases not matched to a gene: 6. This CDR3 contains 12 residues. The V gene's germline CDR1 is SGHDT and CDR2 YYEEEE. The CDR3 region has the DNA TGTGCCAGCAGCCGAACTAGCGGCGGGCAGTATTTT. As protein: CASSRTSGGQYF.

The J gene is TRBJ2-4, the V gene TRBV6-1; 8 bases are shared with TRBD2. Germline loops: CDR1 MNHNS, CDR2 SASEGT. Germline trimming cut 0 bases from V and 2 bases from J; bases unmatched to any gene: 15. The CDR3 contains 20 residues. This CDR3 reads CASSEAPEAGGFGTKNIQYF. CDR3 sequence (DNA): TGTGCCAGCAGTGAAGCCCCTGAGGCGGGAGGATTCGGTACCAAAAACATTCAGTACTTC.

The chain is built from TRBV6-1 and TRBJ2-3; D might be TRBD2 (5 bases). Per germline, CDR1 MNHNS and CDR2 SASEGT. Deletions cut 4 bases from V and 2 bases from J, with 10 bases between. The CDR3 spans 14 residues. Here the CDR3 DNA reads TGTGCCAGCAGTGGGTTGGAGGCCACAGATACGCAGTATTTT. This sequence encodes CASSGLEATDTQYF.

CDR3 sequence: CASSSGGGLAGYEQYF. CDR3 DNA sequence: TGTGCCAGCAGCTCCGGGGGGGGACTAGCGGGATACGAGCAGTACTTC. The J gene is TRBJ2-7, the V gene TRBV7-2; 13 nucleotides align to TRBD2. The CDR3 is made up of 16 amino acids. Trimming cost V 4 bases and J 4 bases; bases outside gene matches: 7. Germline loops: CDR1 SGHTA, CDR2 FQGNSA.

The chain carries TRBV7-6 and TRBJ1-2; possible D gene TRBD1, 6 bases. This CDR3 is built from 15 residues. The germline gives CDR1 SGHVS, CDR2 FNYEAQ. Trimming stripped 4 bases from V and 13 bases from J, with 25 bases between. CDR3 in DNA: TGTGCCAGCAGCTCCCAGGCGGGGGGCCTTCCCTATTTCACCTTC. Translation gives CASSSQAGGLPYFTF.

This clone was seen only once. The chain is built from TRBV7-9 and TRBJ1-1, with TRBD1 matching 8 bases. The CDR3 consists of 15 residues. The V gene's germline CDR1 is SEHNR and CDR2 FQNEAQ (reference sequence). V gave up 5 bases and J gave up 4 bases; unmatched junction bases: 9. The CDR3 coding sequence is TGTGCCAGCAGCCTTAGTAACAGGGGGAGCACTGAAGCTTTCTTT. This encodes CASSLSNRGSTEAFF.

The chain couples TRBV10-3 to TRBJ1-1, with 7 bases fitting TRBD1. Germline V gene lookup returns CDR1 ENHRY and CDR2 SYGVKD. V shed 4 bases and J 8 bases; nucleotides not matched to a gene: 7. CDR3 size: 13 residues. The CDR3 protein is CAISVDRVGEAFF. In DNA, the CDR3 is TGTGCCATCAGTGTAGACAGGGTCGGAGAAGCTTTCTTT.

The CDR3 sequence is CASSLGFTQTSGQETQYF. The DNA of the CDR3 is TGTGCCAGCAGTTTGGGTTTTACTCAGACTAGCGGCCAAGAGACCCAGTACTTC. The V gene is TRBV28, the J gene TRBJ2-5; 9 bases are shared with TRBD2. The CDR3 is 18 amino acids. V lost 3 bases, J lost 1 base, and 12 bases stayed unmatched. The germline CDR1 and CDR2 sequences are MDHEN and SYDVKM. The full variable domain, rest sourced from reference TRBV28 and TRBJ2-5, is DVKVTQSSRYLVKRTGEKVFLECVQDMDHENMFWYRQDPGLGLRLIYFSYDVKMKEKGDIPEGYSVSREKKERFSLILESASTNQTSMYLCASSLGFTQTSGQETQYFGPGTRLLVL.

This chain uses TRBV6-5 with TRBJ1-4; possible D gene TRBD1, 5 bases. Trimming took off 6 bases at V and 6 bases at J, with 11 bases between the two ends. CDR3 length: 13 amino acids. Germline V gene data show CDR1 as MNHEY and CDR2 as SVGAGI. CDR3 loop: CASSPREHEKLFF. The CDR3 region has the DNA TGTGCCAGCAGCCCCAGGGAACATGAAAAACTGTTTTTT.

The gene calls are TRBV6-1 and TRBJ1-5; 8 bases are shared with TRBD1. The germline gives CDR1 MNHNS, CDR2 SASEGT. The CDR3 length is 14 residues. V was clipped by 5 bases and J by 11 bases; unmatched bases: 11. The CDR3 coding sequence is TGTGCCAGCAGTCAGGGGGCCTCGTTATGGGCCCAGCATTTT. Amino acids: CASSQGASLWAQHF.

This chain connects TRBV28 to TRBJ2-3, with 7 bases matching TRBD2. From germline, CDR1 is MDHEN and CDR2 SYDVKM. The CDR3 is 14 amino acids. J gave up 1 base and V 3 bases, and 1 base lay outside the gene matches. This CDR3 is CASSFLAGTDTQYF. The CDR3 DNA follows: TGTGCCAGCAGTTTCCTAGCGGGCACAGATACGCAGTATTTT.